This TCR beta chain is from a study of T-cell memory formation after mild COVID-19. One entry per CDR3 protein, called by TCRdb with MiXCR from the 5' RACE reads. This sample has 450,000 or so distinct CDR3 sequences, with about 23% found just once. This clonotype has ten or more counts. Germline trimming cut 4 bases from V and 7 bases from J; bases unmatched to any gene: 10. Germline assignment: CDR1 SGHNT and CDR2 YYREEE (reference sequence). The CDR3 is 14 amino acids. Material: PBMCs or a T cell subset sorted from them (not recorded which). The clonotype comes from an adult woman who had mild COVID-19 (a few samples of this study predate the infection). Cell type and time point are not known. The genes are TRBV5-4 and TRBJ2-7, with TRBD2 identical over 8 bases. The CDR3, as DNA: TGTGCCAGCAGCCCGGGGGGGGAGGCTGATGAGCAGTACTTC. Protein sequence: CASSPGGEADEQYF.